Listed below are T cell receptor beta chains from one sample, sequenced in a study of identical twins. TCRdb reanalysed the 5' RACE reads using MiXCR and keeps one entry per CDR3 protein. This table holds hundreds of thousands of distinct CDR3 sequences, around 8.6% found once. This same sample was also taken into another study, of yellow fever vaccine responses in identical twins.

The sequenced sample consisted of PBMCs. These receptors were taken from a woman between 18 and 30 years old in good health. The CDR3 runs from the conserved cysteine through the conserved F or W. D genes are given only for firm matches. The size entry is marked missing in some rows and otherwise reads once, few, many or a size class.

d_call: .; j_call: TRBJ2-7; v_call: TRBV6-4; clone_size: .; cdr3_nt: TGTGCCAGCAGTGACTCGACAGATTTCCACGGTTTGTCAGTCTCCTACGAGCAGTACTTC; cdr3_aa: CASSDSTDFHGLSVSYEQYF
d_call: TRBD1; j_call: TRBJ2-7; v_call: TRBV20-1; clone_size: few; cdr3_nt: TGCAGTGCTAGAGACCCGGACAGGGGATCCTACGAGCAGTACTTC; cdr3_aa: CSARDPDRGSYEQYF
d_call: TRBD1; j_call: TRBJ2-6; v_call: TRBV28; clone_size: .; cdr3_nt: TGTGCCAGCAGTTTATTTTGGACAGGGAGCGGGGCCAACGTCCTGACTTTC; cdr3_aa: CASSLFWTGSGANVLTF
d_call: TRBD2; j_call: TRBJ2-1; v_call: TRBV4-3; clone_size: many; cdr3_nt: TGCGCCAGCAGCCCCAGGAGCGGGAACCACTACAATGAGCAGTTCTTC; cdr3_aa: CASSPRSGNHYNEQFF
d_call: TRBD1; j_call: TRBJ1-1; v_call: TRBV7-9; clone_size: many; cdr3_nt: TGTGCCAGCAGCTTAGATCAGGGGGTAAACACTGAAGCTTTCTTT; cdr3_aa: CASSLDQGVNTEAFF
d_call: TRBD1; j_call: TRBJ1-2; v_call: TRBV28; clone_size: .; cdr3_nt: TGTGCCAGCAGTTTAGCTACAGGGGGCGCGTCCGGCTACACCTTC; cdr3_aa: CASSLATGGASGYTF
d_call: .; j_call: TRBJ1-1; v_call: TRBV29-1; clone_size: many; cdr3_nt: TGCAGCGTTGACGGAAGACCTCGGGCTGAAGCTTTCTTT; cdr3_aa: CSVDGRPRAEAFF
d_call: .; j_call: TRBJ2-7; v_call: TRBV6-1; clone_size: .; cdr3_nt: TGTGCCAGCAGTGAATTTGGCAGGGGAGACTACGAGCAGTACTTC; cdr3_aa: CASSEFGRGDYEQYF
d_call: .; j_call: TRBJ2-1; v_call: TRBV5-1; clone_size: few; cdr3_nt: TGCGCCAGCAGCTTGGAGTGGCAGGGGCTGGATGAGCAGTTCTTC; cdr3_aa: CASSLEWQGLDEQFF
d_call: .; j_call: TRBJ1-4; v_call: TRBV4-2; clone_size: few; cdr3_nt: TGTGCCAGCAGTCCAGGGTTCTGGGAAAAACTGTTTTTT; cdr3_aa: CASSPGFWEKLFF
d_call: .; j_call: TRBJ2-3; v_call: TRBV28; clone_size: many; cdr3_nt: TGTGCCAGCAGTTTGGAGCCAGGGCGTACGCAGTATTTT; cdr3_aa: CASSLEPGRTQYF
d_call: TRBD2; j_call: TRBJ2-7; v_call: TRBV29-1; clone_size: many; cdr3_nt: TGCAGCGCTGGGACTAGCGGGAACTACGAGCAGTACTTC; cdr3_aa: CSAGTSGNYEQYF
d_call: TRBD2; j_call: TRBJ2-1; v_call: TRBV7-2; clone_size: many; cdr3_nt: TGTGCCAGCAGTTTAGCGGGAGGGCTCTACAATGAGCAGTTCTTC; cdr3_aa: CASSLAGGLYNEQFF
d_call: TRBD2; j_call: TRBJ2-7; v_call: TRBV3-1; clone_size: .; cdr3_nt: TGTGCCAGCAGCCAAGGACTAGCGGGAAAGTGGGAGCAGTACTTC; cdr3_aa: CASSQGLAGKWEQYF
d_call: .; j_call: TRBJ2-7; v_call: TRBV6-2/TRBV6-3; clone_size: .; cdr3_nt: TGTGCCAGCAGTTACTCTGCGGGTTACGAGCAGTACTTC; cdr3_aa: CASSYSAGYEQYF
d_call: TRBD2; j_call: TRBJ2-3; v_call: TRBV20-1; clone_size: few; cdr3_nt: TGCAGTGCCTTACCCACTGCTCTAGCGGCTAGCACAGATACGCAGTATTTT; cdr3_aa: CSALPTALAASTDTQYF
d_call: .; j_call: TRBJ2-7; v_call: TRBV11-2; clone_size: many; cdr3_nt: TGTGCCAGCAGCTTAGTGGCACAGGACGCCTACGAGCAGTACTTC; cdr3_aa: CASSLVAQDAYEQYF
d_call: TRBD1; j_call: TRBJ1-2; v_call: TRBV12-3/TRBV12-4; clone_size: many; cdr3_nt: TGTGCCAGCGGGGGACAGGGGGCCTATGGCTACACCTTC; cdr3_aa: CASGGQGAYGYTF
d_call: .; j_call: TRBJ2-7; v_call: TRBV7-2; clone_size: many; cdr3_nt: TGTGCCAGCAGCTTAGCACCAGGGATCCCCTACTACGAGCAGTACTTC; cdr3_aa: CASSLAPGIPYYEQYF